A single T cell receptor (beta chain) is shown here with its context. Profiled with immunoSEQ multiplex PCR; TCRdb holds only in-frame clones, not every one. The sample shows 100,000 to 150,000 clones, about 88% of them seen only once. The record originates from a study of control samples from healthy donors and cancer patients. Trimming removed 3 bases from V and 5 bases from J; junction bases left unmatched: 1. The CDR3 totals 14 residues. Germline V lookup: CDR1 SGHNT, CDR2 YYREEE (reference sequence). The specimen was blood. This receptor was obtained from a man aged 18 to 29 in good health. The chain joins TRBV5-4 to TRBJ2-5; 13 nucleotides agree with TRBD2. Written as DNA, the CDR3 is TGTGCCAGCAGCTGGGGACTAGCGGGGGAGACCCAGTACTTC. Its translation is CASSWGLAGETQYF.